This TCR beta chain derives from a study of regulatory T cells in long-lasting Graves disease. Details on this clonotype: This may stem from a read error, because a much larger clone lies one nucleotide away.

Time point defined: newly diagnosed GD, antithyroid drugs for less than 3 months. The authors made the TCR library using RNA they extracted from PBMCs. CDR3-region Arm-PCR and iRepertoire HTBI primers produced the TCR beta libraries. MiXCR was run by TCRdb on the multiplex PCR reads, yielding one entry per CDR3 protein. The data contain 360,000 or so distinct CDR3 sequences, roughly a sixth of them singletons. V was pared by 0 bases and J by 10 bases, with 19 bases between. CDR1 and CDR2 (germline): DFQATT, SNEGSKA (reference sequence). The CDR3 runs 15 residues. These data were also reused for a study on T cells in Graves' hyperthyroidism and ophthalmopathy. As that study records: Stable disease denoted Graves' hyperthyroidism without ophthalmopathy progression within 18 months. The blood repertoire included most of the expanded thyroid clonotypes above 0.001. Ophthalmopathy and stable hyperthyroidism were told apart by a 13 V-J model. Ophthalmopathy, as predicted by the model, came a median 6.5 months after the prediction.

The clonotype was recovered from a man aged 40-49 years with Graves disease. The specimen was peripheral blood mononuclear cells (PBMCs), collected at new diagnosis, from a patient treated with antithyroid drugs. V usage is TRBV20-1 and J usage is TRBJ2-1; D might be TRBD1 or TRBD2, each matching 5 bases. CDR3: CSARDERGLAYEQFF. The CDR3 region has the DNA TGCAGTGCTAGAGACGAGAGGGGATTAGCCTACGAGCAGTTCTTC.